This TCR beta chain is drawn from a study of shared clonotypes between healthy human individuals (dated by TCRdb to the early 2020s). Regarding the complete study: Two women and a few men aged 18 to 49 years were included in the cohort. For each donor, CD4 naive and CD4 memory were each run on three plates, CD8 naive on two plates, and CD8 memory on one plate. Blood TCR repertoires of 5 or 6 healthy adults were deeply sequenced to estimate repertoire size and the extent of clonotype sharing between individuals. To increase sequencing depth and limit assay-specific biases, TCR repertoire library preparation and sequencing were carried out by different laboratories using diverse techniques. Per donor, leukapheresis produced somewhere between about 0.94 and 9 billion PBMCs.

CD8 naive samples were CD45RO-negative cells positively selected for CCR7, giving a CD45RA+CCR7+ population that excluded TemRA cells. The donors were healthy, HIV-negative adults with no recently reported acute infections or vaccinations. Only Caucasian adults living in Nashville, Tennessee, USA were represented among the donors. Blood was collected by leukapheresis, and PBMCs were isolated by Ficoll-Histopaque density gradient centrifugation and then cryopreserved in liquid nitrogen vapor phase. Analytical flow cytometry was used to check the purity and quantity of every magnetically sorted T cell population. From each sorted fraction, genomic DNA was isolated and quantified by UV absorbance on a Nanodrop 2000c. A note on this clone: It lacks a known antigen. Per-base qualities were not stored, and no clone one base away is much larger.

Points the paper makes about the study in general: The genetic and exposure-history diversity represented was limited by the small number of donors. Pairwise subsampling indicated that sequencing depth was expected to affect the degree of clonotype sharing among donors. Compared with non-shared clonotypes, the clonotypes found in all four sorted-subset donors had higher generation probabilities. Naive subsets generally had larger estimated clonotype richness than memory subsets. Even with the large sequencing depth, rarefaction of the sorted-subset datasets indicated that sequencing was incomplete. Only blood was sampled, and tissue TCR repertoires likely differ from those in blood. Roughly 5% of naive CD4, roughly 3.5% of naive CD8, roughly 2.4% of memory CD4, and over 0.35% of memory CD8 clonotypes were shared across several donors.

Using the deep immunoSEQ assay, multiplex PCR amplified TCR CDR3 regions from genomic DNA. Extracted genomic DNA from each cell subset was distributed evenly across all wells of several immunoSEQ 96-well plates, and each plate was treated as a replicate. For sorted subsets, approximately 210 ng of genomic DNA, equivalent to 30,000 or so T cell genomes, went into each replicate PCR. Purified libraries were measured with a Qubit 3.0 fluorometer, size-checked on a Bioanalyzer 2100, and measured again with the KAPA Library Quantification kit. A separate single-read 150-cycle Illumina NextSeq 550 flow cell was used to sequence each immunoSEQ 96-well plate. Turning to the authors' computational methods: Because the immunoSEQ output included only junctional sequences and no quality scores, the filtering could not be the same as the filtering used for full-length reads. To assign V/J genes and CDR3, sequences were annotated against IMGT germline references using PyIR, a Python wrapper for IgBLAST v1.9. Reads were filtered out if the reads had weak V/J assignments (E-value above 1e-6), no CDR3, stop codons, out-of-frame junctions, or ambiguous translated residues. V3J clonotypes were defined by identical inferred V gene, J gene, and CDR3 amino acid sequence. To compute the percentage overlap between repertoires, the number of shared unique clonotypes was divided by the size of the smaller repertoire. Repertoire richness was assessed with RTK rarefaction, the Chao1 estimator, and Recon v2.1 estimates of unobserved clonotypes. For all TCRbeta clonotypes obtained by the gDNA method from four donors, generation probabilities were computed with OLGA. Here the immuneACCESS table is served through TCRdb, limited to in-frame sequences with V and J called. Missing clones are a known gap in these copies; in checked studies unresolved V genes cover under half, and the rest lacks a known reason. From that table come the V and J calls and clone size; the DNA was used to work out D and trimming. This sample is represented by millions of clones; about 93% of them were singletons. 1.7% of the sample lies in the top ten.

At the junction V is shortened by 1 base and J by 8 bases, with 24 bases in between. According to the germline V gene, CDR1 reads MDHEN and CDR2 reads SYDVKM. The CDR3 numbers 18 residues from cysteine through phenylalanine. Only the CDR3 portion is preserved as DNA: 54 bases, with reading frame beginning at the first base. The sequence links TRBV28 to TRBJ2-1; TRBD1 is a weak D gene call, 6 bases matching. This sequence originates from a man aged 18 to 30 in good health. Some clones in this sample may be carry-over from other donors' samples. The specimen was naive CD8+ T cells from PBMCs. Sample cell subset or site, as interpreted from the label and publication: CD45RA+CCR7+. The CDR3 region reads CASSLSSPVGAGFHEQFF. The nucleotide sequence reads TGTGCCAGCAGTTTATCTTCCCCGGTGGGGGCCGGCTTCCATGAGCAGTTCTTC.